Detailed here is one T cell receptor (beta chain). This sample stems from a study of regulatory T cells in long-lasting Graves disease. Construction of the TCR beta libraries employed iRepertoire HTBI primers in conjunction with Arm-PCR of CDR3 regions. TCRdb recomputed calls from the multiplex PCR reads with MiXCR, one row per CDR3 protein. The sample lists hundreds of thousands of distinct CDR3 sequences; 15% to 20% were seen once. The sample's time point: newly diagnosed GD, antithyroid drugs for less than 3 months. From PBMCs, RNA was extracted and then used to make the TCR library. Graves' disease diagnosis used American Thyroid Association guidelines. From an endocrinology department in Xi'an, China, came the patients. These data were also filed under a second study, of T cells in Graves' hyperthyroidism and ophthalmopathy.

The sequence came from a woman aged 25 to 39 with Graves disease. This sample comprised peripheral blood mononuclear cells (PBMCs), obtained at new diagnosis, from a patient treated with antithyroid drugs.

This CDR3 is CASSPRRGRAQETQYF. The CDR3 coding sequence is TGTGCCAGCAGTCCCCGCCGGGGGAGGGCCCAAGAGACCCAGTACTTC. V usage is TRBV27 and J usage is TRBJ2-5; TRBD2 aligns across 7 bases. The ends lost 5 bases at V and 1 base at J; junction bases unmatched: 10. Germline V gene lookup returns CDR1 MNHEY and CDR2 SMNVEV (reference sequence). This CDR3 is built from 16 residues.